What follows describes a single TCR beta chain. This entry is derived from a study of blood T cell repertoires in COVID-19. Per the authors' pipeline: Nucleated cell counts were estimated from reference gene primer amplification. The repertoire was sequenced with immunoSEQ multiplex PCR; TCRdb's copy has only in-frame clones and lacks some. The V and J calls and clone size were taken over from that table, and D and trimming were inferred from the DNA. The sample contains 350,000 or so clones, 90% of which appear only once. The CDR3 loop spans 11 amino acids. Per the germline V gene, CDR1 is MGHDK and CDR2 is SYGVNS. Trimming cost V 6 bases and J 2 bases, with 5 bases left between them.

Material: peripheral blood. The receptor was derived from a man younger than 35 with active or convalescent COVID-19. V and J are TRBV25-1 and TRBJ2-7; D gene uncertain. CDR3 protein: CASRSAYEQYF. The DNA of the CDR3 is TGTGCCAGCAGGAGTGCCTACGAGCAGTACTTC.